The 22 T cell receptor beta chains given below trace back to one sample, sequenced in a study of CXCR3-negative and CXCR3-positive naive CD8 T cells. Study-wide findings and caveats: Relative to CXCR3-negative naive cells, CXCR3-positive naive cells had more hydrophobic TRB CDR3s.

These receptors have no known antigen. The libraries of TRB cDNA were constructed through 5' RACE using UMI labels. Following a re-call of the 5' RACE reads, TCRdb has one entry per CDR3 protein and lacks DNA. There are about 140,000 distinct CDR3 sequences in the sample, with 0.41% held by the top ten. Sequencing used naive CXCR3+ CD8+ T cells from blood. This sample's subset: CD45RO-CCR7+CD27+CD95- naive CD8+ T cells expressing CXCR3 (TNR3+). The source of these receptors is a human donor in good health. Some clones in this sample may be carry-over from other donors' samples.

The chain employs TRBV27 and TRBJ2-3; checking the TCRdb D call of TRBD2 is not possible without DNA. CDR1 and CDR2 from the germline V gene are MNHEY and SMNVEV (reference sequence). The CDR3 totals 18 residues. The CDR3 is CASSSRTSVKGDTDTQYF.

V is TRBV23-1 and J is TRBJ2-7; the TCRdb call, TRBD1, lacks DNA for checking. TRBV23-1 is labeled an ORF, and its function is uncertain. This CDR3 region has 13 residues. CDR3 in amino acids: CASSPDRGCEQYF.

This chain joins TRBV13 and TRBJ2-1; TCRdb selects TRBD2, and the lack of DNA leaves this call unchecked. This CDR3 region has 14 residues. Germline CDR1 and CDR2: PRHDT and FYEKMQ (reference sequence). The chain's CDR3 is CASSLTGGPGEQFF.

V is TRBV7-6 and J is TRBJ2-3; TCRdb reports TRBD1, a call that lacks DNA to check it against. The CDR3 sequence is 17 residues long. Germline V lookup: CDR1 SGHVS, CDR2 FNYEAQ. CDR3 sequence reads: CASSLGGVGGTADTQYF. The complete variable domain, with remaining parts taken from reference TRBV7-6 and TRBJ2-3, reads GAGVSQSPRYKVTKRGQDVALRCDPISGHVSLYWYRQALGQGPEFLTYFNYEAQQDKSGLPNDRFSAERPEGSISTLTIQRTEQRDSAMYRCASSLGGVGGTADTQYFGPGTRLTVL.

The V call is TRBV9, the J call TRBJ2-7; absent DNA, TCRdb's TRBD1 call cannot be checked. The CDR3 has 16 amino acids. Germline values: CDR1 SGDLS, CDR2 YYNGEE. The CDR3: CASSEGTGFGPYEQYF.

The genes are TRBV6-5 and TRBJ1-1; TCRdb proposes TRBD1, but this gene call is untestable without DNA. This CDR3 has 16 residues. In germline, CDR1 is MNHEY, CDR2 SVGAGI. The CDR3 loop is CASSYSETGGGTEAFF.

The chain carries TRBV4-1 and TRBJ1-2; checking the TCRdb D call of TRBD1 is not possible without DNA. The CDR3 extends over 18 amino acids. Germline values: CDR1 MGHRA, CDR2 YSYEKL. The CDR3 loop is CASSQERGRVGQQDGYTF.

This CDR3 is CASSFVGPYEQYF. This rearrangement joins TRBV28 to TRBJ2-7. The CDR3 sequence is 13 residues long. Germline loops: CDR1 MDHEN, CDR2 SYDVKM.

V and J are TRBV27 and TRBJ1-1; TCRdb proposes TRBD1, but this gene call is untestable without DNA. The CDR3 extends over 14 amino acids. The germline V gene encodes CDR1 MNHEY and CDR2 SMNVEV (reference sequence). CDR3 sequence: CASSVNGGITEAFF.

V and J are TRBV5-1 and TRBJ1-5; TCRdb gives TRBD1 as the D gene, but with no DNA this cannot be confirmed. The V gene's germline CDR1 is SGHRS and CDR2 YFSETQ. The CDR3 extends over 15 amino acids. CDR3 protein: CASSPTDSAHQPQHF.

J is TRBJ1-1 and V is TRBV7-7. The CDR3 sequence is 12 residues long. Germline-derived CDR1 and CDR2 are SSHAT and FNYEAQ (reference sequence). This chain's CDR3 is CASSPLAAEAFF.

This chain joins TRBV20-1 and TRBJ1-1. The CDR3 covers 14 residues. In germline, CDR1 is DFQATT, CDR2 SNEGSKA (reference sequence). This CDR3 reads CSARNSDLRIEAFF.

The rearrangement uses TRBV29-1 and TRBJ2-7. CDR3 size: 12 residues. Germline CDR1 SQVTM, CDR2 ANQGSEA. This CDR3 reads CSVRQGTYEQYF.

This rearrangement joins TRBV7-6 to TRBJ1-1; checking the TCRdb D call of TRBD1 is not possible without DNA. Germline CDR1 reads SGHVS; CDR2 reads FNYEAQ. The CDR3 runs to 16 residues. CDR3: CASSPEVGALNTEAFF.

This chain links TRBV6-5 with TRBJ2-2. CDR1 MNHEY and CDR2 SVGAGI come from the germline V gene. The CDR3 extends over 15 amino acids. The CDR3 sequence is CASSYSGNMAGELFF.

The V call is TRBV28, the J call TRBJ2-7; with no DNA, the TCRdb D assignment of TRBD1 cannot be verified. The CDR3 is 15 residues long. Per germline, CDR1 MDHEN and CDR2 SYDVKM. CDR3 residues: CASTSGGRAAYEQYF.

The chain combines TRBV7-9 with TRBJ2-7. The V gene's germline CDR1 is SEHNR and CDR2 FQNEAQ (reference sequence). The CDR3 is made up of 12 amino acids. CDR3 sequence: CASSLTPDQQYF.

The J gene is TRBJ2-3, the V gene TRBV4-2; no DNA is available, so the TRBD1 call from TCRdb remains unchecked. The CDR3 is 15 amino acids. Per germline, CDR1 LGHNA and CDR2 YNFKEQ. CDR3 in amino acids: CASSPGTGFTDTQYF.

The rearrangement uses TRBV28 and TRBJ2-7. The CDR3 extends over 13 amino acids. CDR1 and CDR2 from the germline V gene are MDHEN and SYDVKM. CDR3 in amino acids: CASSFGEHYEQYF.

This chain joins TRBV12-3 or TRBV12-4 and TRBJ1-1; the TCRdb D gene call, TRBD1, has no DNA to confirm it. CDR3 length: 17 amino acids. The CDR3: CASTPRQDRNMNTEAFF.

The rearrangement joins TRBV13 to TRBJ2-1; without DNA, the TCRdb call of TRBD2 cannot be checked. CDR3 length: 17 amino acids. Germline V gene data show CDR1 as PRHDT and CDR2 as FYEKMQ (reference sequence). The CDR3 is CASSATGTSGIYNEQFF.

The CDR3 sequence: CASSQDPGQLYEQYF. The chain carries TRBV4-3 and TRBJ2-7; the TCRdb call, TRBD1, lacks DNA for checking. The CDR3 is made up of 15 amino acids. Per germline, CDR1 LGHNA and CDR2 YSLEER.